The clone carrying this T cell receptor (beta chain) was picked up many times. This entry comes from a study of blood T cells in healthy people across ages. Using a J-beta primer mix together with a sample-barcoded 5' primer, a second PCR was run for roughly 6 to 11 cycles. TCRdb reanalysed the 5' RACE reads using MiXCR and keeps one entry per CDR3 protein. The sample carries roughly 680,000 distinct CDR3 sequences, about 50% recorded once. The source of this sequence is an elderly woman in good health. The specimen was blood.

The CDR3 protein is CASSLLPSYGYTF. In DNA, the CDR3 is TGTGCCAGCAGTTTATTACCTTCCTATGGCTACACCTTC. The V gene is TRBV12-3 or TRBV12-4, the J gene TRBJ1-2, with unresolved D. Between the trimmed V and J ends, which lost 2 bases and 4 bases, there was a span of 8 bases. The CDR3 sequence is 13 residues long.